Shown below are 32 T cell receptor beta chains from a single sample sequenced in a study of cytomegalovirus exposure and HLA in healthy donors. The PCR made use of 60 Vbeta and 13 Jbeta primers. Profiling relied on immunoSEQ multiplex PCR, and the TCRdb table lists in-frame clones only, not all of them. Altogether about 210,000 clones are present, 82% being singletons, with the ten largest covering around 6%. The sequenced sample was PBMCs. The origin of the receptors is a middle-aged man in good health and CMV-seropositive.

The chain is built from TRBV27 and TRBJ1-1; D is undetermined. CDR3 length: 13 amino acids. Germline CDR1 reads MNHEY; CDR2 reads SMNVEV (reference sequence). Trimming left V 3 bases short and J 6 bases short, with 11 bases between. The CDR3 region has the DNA TGTGCCAGCAGTTTCGCGGGTACCCCTGAAGCTTTCTTT. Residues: CASSFAGTPEAFF.

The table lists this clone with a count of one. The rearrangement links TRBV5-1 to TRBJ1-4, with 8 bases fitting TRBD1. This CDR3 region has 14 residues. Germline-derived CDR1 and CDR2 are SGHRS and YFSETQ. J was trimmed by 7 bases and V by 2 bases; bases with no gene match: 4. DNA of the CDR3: TGCGCCAGCAGCTTCGCAGGGGGCACTGAAAAACTGTTTTTT. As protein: CASSFAGGTEKLFF.

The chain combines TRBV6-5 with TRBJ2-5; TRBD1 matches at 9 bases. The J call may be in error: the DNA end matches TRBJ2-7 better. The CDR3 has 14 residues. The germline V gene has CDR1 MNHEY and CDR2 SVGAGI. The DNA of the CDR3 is TGTGCCAGCAGCAGACAGGGGGGACCCTACGAGCAGTACTTC. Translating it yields CASSRQGGPYEQYF.

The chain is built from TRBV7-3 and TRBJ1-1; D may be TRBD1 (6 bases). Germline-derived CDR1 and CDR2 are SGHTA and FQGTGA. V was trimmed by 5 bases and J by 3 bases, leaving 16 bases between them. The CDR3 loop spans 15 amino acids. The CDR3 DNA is TGTGCCAGCAGCCCCCGCGCAGGGGATTACACTGAAGCTTTCTTT. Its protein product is CASSPRAGDYTEAFF.

CDR3 amino acids: CAWSAGGRSYNSPLHF. CDR3 DNA sequence: TGTGCCTGGAGCGCAGGGGGCCGTTCCTATAATTCACCCCTCCACTTT. The rearrangement uses TRBV30 and TRBJ1-6; TRBD1 matches 8 bases. V lost 3 bases to trimming and J lost 1 base; unmatched junction nucleotides: 5. Germline assignment: CDR1 GTSNPN and CDR2 SVGIG (reference sequence). The CDR3 has 16 residues.

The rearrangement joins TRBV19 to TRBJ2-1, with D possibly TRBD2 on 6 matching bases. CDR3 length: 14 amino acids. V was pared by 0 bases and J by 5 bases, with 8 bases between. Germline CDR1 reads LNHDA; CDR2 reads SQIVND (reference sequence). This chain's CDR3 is CASSIDGGNNEQFF. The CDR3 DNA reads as TGTGCCAGTAGTATAGATGGAGGGAACAATGAGCAGTTCTTC.

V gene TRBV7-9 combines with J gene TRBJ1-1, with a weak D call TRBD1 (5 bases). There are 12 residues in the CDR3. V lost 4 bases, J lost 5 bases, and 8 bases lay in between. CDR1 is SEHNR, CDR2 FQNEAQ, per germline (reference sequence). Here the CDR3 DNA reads TGTGCCAGCAGCTGGGGGGGTACTGAAGCTTTCTTT. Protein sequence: CASSWGGTEAFF.

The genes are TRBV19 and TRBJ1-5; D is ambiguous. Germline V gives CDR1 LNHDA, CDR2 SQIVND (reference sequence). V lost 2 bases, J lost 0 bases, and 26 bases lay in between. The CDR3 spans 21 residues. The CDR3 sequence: CASSIPPVRFPGKNSNQPQHF. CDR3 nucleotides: TGTGCCAGTAGTATACCCCCGGTGAGGTTCCCGGGAAAAAATAGCAATCAGCCCCAGCATTTT.

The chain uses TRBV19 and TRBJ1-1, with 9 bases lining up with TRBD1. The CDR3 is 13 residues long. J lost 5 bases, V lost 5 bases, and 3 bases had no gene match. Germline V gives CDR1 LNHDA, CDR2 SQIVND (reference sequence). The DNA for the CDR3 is TGTGCCAGTAGTGGGGACAGGGTAACTGAAGCTTTCTTT. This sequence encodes CASSGDRVTEAFF.

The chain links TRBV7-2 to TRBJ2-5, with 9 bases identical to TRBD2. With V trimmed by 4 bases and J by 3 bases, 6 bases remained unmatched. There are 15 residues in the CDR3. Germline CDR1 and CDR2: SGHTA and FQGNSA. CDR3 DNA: TGTGCCAGCAGCTCTTCCCGGACTAGCGAAGAGACCCAGTACTTC. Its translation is CASSSSRTSEETQYF.

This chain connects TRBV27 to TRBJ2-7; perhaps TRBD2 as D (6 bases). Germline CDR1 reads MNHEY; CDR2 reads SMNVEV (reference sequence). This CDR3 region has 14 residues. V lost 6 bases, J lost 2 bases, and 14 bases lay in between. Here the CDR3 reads CASSPRAGPYEQYV. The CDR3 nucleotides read TGTGCCAGCAGCCCCCGGGCGGGACCCTACGAGCAGTACGTC.

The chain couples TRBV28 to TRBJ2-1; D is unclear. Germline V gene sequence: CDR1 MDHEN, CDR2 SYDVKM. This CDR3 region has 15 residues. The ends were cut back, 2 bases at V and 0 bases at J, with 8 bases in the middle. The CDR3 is CASSLQVSSYNEQFF. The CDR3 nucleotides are TGTGCCAGCAGTTTACAGGTTAGCTCCTACAATGAGCAGTTCTTC.

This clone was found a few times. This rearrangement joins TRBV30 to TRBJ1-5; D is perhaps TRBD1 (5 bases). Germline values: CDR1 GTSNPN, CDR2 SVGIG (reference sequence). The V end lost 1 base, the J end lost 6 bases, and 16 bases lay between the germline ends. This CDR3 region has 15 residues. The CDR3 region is CAWSAPGEGAQPQHF. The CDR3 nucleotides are TGTGCCTGGAGTGCCCCGGGGGAAGGGGCTCAGCCCCAGCATTTT. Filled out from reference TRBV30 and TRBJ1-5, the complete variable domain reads SQTIHQWPATLVQPVGSPLSLECTVEGTSNPNLYWYRQAAGRGLQLLFYSVGIGQISSEVPQNLSASRPQDRQFILSSKKLLLSDSGFYLCAWSAPGEGAQPQHFGDGTRLSIL.

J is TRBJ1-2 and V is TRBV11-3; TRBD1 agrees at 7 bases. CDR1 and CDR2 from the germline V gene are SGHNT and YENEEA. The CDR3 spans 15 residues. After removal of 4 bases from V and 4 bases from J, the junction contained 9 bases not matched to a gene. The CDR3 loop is CASSYGTVETYGYTF. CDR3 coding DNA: TGTGCCAGCAGCTACGGGACAGTAGAAACCTATGGCTACACCTTC. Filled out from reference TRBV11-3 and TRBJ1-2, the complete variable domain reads EAGVVQSPRYKIIEKKQPVAFWCNPISGHNTLYWYLQNLGQGPELLIRYENEEAVDDSQLPKDRFSAERLKGVDSTLKIQPAELGDSAVYLCASSYGTVETYGYTFGSGTRLTVV.

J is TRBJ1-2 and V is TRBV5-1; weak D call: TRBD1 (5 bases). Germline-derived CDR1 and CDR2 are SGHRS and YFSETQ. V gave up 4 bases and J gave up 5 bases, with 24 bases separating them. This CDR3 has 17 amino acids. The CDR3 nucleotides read TGCGCCAGCAGCCCTACGGAGTCAGGGAGGGCCTCGTATGGCTACACCTTC. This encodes CASSPTESGRASYGYTF.

CDR3 DNA sequence: TGTGCCAGCAGCCTCCTAGCGGGGGATGAGCAGTTCTTC. Residues: CASSLLAGDEQFF. V usage is TRBV14 and J usage is TRBJ2-1, with TRBD2 matching 10 bases. The CDR3 spans 13 residues. Trimming cost V 4 bases and J 8 bases; bases outside gene matches: 2. CDR1 is SGHDN, CDR2 FVKESK, per germline.

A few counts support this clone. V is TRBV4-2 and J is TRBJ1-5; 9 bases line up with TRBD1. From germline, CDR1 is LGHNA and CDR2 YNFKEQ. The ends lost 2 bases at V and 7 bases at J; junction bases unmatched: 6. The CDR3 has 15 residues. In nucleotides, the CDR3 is TGTGCCAGCAGCCAAATGGGACAGGGACAACAGCCCCAGCATTTT. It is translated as CASSQMGQGQQPQHF.

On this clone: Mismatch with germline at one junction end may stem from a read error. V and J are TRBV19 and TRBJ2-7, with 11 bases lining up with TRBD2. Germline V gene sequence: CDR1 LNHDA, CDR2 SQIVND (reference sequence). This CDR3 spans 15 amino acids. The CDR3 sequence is CTSSSPLAGGGEQYF. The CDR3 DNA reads TGTACCAGTAGTTCCCCCCTAGCGGGAGGTGGGGAGCAGTACTTC.

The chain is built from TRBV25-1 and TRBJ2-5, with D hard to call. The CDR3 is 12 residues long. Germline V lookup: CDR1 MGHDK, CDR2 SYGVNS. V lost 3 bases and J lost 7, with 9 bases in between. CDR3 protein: CASSDGVMTQYF. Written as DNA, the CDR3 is TGTGCCAGCAGTGACGGTGTGATGACCCAGTACTTC.

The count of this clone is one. In nucleotides, the CDR3 is TGTGCCAGCAGCCCCGAAGGGGCAGGGGAAAATGAAAAACTGTTTTTT. It translates to CASSPEGAGENEKLFF. V usage is TRBV27 and J usage is TRBJ1-4; the D gene is possibly TRBD1 (6 bases). Germline V CDR1 and CDR2: MNHEY, SMNVEV (reference sequence). Deletions cut 6 bases from V and 5 bases from J, with 19 bases between. The CDR3 is made up of 16 amino acids.

CDR3 sequence reads: CAWSRPPTSGRYNEQFF. The CDR3 nucleotides read TGTGCCTGGAGTCGTCCTCCGACTAGCGGGAGATACAATGAGCAGTTCTTC. The chain is built from TRBV30 and TRBJ2-1; 12 bases agree with TRBD2. CDR1 and CDR2 (germline): GTSNPN, SVGIG (reference sequence). This CDR3 comprises 17 residues. J gave up 4 bases and V 2 bases, and 9 bases lay outside the gene matches.

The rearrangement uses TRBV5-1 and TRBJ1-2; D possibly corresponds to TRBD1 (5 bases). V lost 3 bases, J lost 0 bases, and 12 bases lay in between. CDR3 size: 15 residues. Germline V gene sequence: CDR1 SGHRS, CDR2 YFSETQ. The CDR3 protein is CASSSIGGANYGYTF. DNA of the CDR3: TGCGCCAGCAGCTCCATTGGGGGGGCTAACTATGGCTACACCTTC. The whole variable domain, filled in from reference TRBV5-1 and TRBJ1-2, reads KAGVTQTPRYLIKTRGQQVTLSCSPISGHRSVSWYQQTPGQGLQFLFEYFSETQRNKGNFPGRFSGRQFSNSRSEMNVSTLELGDSALYLCASSSIGGANYGYTFGSGTRLTVV.

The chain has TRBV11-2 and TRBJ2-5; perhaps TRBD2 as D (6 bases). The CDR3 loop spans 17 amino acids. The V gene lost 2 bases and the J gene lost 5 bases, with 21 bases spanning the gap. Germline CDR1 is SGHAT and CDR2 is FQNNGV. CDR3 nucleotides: TGTGCCAGCAGCTTATGGGGCGCGGCGGGATCGTGGGAGACCCAGTACTTC. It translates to CASSLWGAAGSWETQYF. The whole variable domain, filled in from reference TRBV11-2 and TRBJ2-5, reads EAGVAQSPRYKIIEKRQSVAFWCNPISGHATLYWYQQILGQGPKLLIQFQNNGVVDDSQLPKDRFSAERLKGVDSTLKIQPAKLEDSAVYLCASSLWGAAGSWETQYFGPGTRLLVL.

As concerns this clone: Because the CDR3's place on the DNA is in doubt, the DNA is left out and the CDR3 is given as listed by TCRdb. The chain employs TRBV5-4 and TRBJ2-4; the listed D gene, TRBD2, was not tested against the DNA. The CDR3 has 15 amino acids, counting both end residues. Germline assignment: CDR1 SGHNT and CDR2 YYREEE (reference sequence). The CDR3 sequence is CASSFGGGAKNIQYF.

The CDR3 spells CSAHGTNYEQYV. DNA of the CDR3: TGCAGCGCCCACGGGACTAACTACGAGCAGTACGTC. The chain carries TRBV29-1 and TRBJ2-7, with 7 bases that match TRBD2. Germline CDR1 and CDR2: SQVTM and ANQGSEA. This CDR3 spans 12 amino acids. V lost 7 bases to trimming and J lost 3 bases; unmatched junction nucleotides: 6.

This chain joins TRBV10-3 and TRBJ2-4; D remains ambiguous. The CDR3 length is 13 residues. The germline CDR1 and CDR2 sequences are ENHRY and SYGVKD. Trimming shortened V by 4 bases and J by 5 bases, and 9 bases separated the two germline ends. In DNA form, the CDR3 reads TGTGCCATCAGTGGTTCCGTCCAAAACATTCAGTACTTC. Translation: CAISGSVQNIQYF.

In nucleotides, the CDR3 is TGTGCCACCAGCAGAGTGGGGACGGGGGGCTACAATGAGCAGTTCTTC. It yields the protein CATSRVGTGGYNEQFF. The chain combines TRBV15 with TRBJ2-1; the match to TRBD2 covers 7 bases. The V gene end was trimmed by 1 base and the J gene end by 3 bases; junction bases not matched to a gene: 6. Per the germline V gene, CDR1 is LNHNV and CDR2 is YYDKDF (reference sequence). The CDR3 spans 16 residues.

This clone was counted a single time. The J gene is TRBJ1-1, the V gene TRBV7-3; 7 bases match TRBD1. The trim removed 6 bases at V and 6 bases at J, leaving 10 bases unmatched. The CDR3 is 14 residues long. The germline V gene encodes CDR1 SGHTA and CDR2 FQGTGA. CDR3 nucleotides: TGTGCCAGCAGACTGACAGGGCCCGACTCTGAAGCTTTCTTT. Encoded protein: CASRLTGPDSEAFF.

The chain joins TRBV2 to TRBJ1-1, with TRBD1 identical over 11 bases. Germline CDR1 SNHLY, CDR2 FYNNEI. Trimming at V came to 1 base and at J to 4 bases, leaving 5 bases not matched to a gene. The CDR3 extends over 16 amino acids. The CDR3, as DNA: TGTGCCAGCAGTGAAGATAGGGACAGGGGGACCACTGAAGCTTTCTTT. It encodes CASSEDRDRGTTEAFF.

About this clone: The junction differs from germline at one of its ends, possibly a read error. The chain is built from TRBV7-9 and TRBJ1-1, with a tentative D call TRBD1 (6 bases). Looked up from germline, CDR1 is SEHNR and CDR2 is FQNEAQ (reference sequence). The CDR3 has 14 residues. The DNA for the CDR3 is TGTTCCAGCAGCTTAACGACAGGTGGGACTGAAGCTTTCTTT. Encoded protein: CSSSLTTGGTEAFF.

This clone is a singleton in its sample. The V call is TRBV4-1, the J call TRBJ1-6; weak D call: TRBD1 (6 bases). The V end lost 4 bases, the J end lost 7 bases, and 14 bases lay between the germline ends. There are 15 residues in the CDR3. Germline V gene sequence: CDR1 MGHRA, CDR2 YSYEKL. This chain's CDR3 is CASSPPGGANSPLHF. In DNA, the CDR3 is TGCGCCAGCAGCCCCCCCGGGGGGGCGAATTCACCCCTCCACTTT.

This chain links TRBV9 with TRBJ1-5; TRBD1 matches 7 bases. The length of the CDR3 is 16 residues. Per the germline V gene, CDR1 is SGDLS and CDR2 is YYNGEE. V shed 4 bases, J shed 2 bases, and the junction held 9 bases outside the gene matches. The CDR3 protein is CASSPGTASGNQPQHF. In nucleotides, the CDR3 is TGTGCCAGCAGCCCTGGGACAGCTTCGGGCAATCAGCCCCAGCATTTT.